One and the same sample provided the 18 T cell receptor beta chains below, sequenced in a study of cytomegalovirus exposure and HLA in healthy donors. This PCR relied on a set of 60 Vbeta primers and 13 Jbeta primers. Sequencing used immunoSEQ multiplex PCR; TCRdb keeps in-frame clones, though not all of them. The sample lists roughly 190,000 clones, about 81% occurring once. What was sequenced was PBMCs. The receptors derive from a young man in good health and CMV-seropositive.

In its sample, this clone was seen a few times. The chain carries TRBV6-5 and TRBJ1-1, with D maybe TRBD1 (6 bases). V lost 7 bases and J lost 0, with 12 bases in between. This CDR3 contains 14 residues. Germline V gene data show CDR1 as MNHEY and CDR2 as SVGAGI. Here the CDR3 DNA reads TGTGCCAGCACCCCGACAGGATTGAACACTGAAGCTTTCTTT. Translated, it gives CASTPTGLNTEAFF.

The chain joins TRBV5-6 to TRBJ2-7; the match to TRBD2 covers 7 bases. V dropped 2 bases and J dropped 4; count of bases not matched to a gene: 9. CDR3 length: 15 amino acids. Germline CDR1 reads SGHDT; CDR2 reads YYEEEE. The CDR3 reads CASSFASGSGYEQYF. CDR3 bases: TGTGCCAGCAGCTTTGCTTCCGGTAGCGGGTACGAGCAGTACTTC.

This clone was counted only a few times. This chain joins TRBV15 and TRBJ1-4; TRBD1 matches 9 bases. The CDR3 sequence is 17 residues long. The germline gives CDR1 LNHNV, CDR2 YYDKDF (reference sequence). J lost 3 bases, V lost 3 bases, and 8 bases had no gene match. This chain's CDR3 is CATSRGTGSIANEKLFF. The CDR3 bases are TGTGCCACCAGCAGGGGGACAGGGAGCATAGCTAATGAAAAACTGTTTTTT.

This sequence joins TRBV9 and TRBJ2-1, with D possibly TRBD2 on 5 matching bases. CDR1 SGDLS and CDR2 YYNGEE come from the germline V gene. Trimming stripped 3 bases from V and 3 bases from J, with 16 bases between. This CDR3 has 16 amino acids. The CDR3 is CASSEHGKRNYNEQFF. In DNA, the CDR3 is TGTGCCAGCAGCGAACACGGTAAGCGGAACTACAATGAGCAGTTCTTC.

The rearrangement uses TRBV25-1 and TRBJ1-6; weak D call: TRBD1 (5 bases). Germline assignment: CDR1 MGHDK and CDR2 SYGVNS. Trimming took off 6 bases at V and 4 bases at J, with 7 bases between the two ends. The CDR3 extends over 13 amino acids. The CDR3 bases are TGTGCCAGCAGACAGGAGTATAATTCACCCCTCCACTTT. It encodes CASRQEYNSPLHF. The full variable domain, its missing parts supplied by reference TRBV25-1 and TRBJ1-6, is EADIYQTPRYLVIGTGKKITLECSQTMGHDKMYWYQQDPGMELHLIHYSYGVNSTEKGDLSSESTVSRIRTEHFPLTLESARPSHTSQYLCASRQEYNSPLHFGNGTRLTVT.

The gene calls are TRBV27 and TRBJ2-7; 10 positions match TRBD2. V lost 2 bases and J lost 4; bases outside the gene matches: 5. CDR1 is MNHEY and CDR2 is SMNVEV in the germline V gene (reference sequence). CDR3 length equals 15 residues. CDR3 protein: CASSLLAGEVYEQYF. The DNA of the CDR3 is TGTGCCAGCAGTTTACTAGCGGGGGAGGTATACGAGCAGTACTTC.

The rearrangement links TRBV6-5 to TRBJ1-6; no clear D. With 8 bases removed from V and 7 bases from J, the gap between germline ends came to 9 bases. The germline V gene has CDR1 MNHEY and CDR2 SVGAGI. This CDR3 spans 12 amino acids. The CDR3 DNA sequence: TGTGCCAGCGGGTCGGGAAATTCACCCCTCCACTTT. Amino acid sequence: CASGSGNSPLHF.

This clone has more than one count but fewer than ten. Within the sample, other DNA sequences also encode this same CDR3. This rearrangement joins TRBV18 to TRBJ1-1, with D uncertain. V shed 0 bases and J shed 0 bases, with 8 bases lying between them. The CDR3 runs to 15 residues. CDR1 KGHSH and CDR2 LQKENI come from the germline V gene. The CDR3, as DNA: TGTGCCAGCTCACCACCCCTACAGATGAACACTGAAGCTTTCTTT. Residues: CASSPPLQMNTEAFF.

This clone has a single count. CDR3 nucleotides: TGTGCCAGCAGTCTTACTAGCGGGGGGGCCTCCTACGAGCAGTACTTC. Translated, it gives CASSLTSGGASYEQYF. This sequence joins TRBV7-2 and TRBJ2-7, with 13 bases that match TRBD2. The CDR3 spans 16 residues. V gave up 6 bases and J gave up 0 bases; unmatched junction bases: 5. From germline, CDR1 is SGHTA and CDR2 FQGNSA.

This clone was counted a few times. The rearrangement joins TRBV7-9 to TRBJ2-1, with D unresolved. The CDR3 consists of 13 residues. Germline CDR1 reads SEHNR; CDR2 reads FQNEAQ (reference sequence). V lost 1 base and J lost 6, with 7 bases in between. The CDR3 bases are TGTGCCAGCAGCTTAGTATCCCTCAATGAGCAGTTCTTC. Its protein is CASSLVSLNEQFF.

This sequence joins TRBV7-2 and TRBJ2-5, with a tentative D call TRBD1 (5 bases). The germline gives CDR1 SGHTA, CDR2 FQGNSA. The CDR3 has 16 residues. Trimming shortened V by 5 bases and J by 2 bases, and 18 bases separated the two germline ends. The CDR3 region is CASSHGVGDSQETQYF. DNA for the CDR3: TGTGCCAGCAGCCATGGGGTAGGGGATTCGCAAGAGACCCAGTACTTC.

V usage is TRBV7-4 and J usage is TRBJ2-5, with D possibly TRBD1 on 7 matching bases. This CDR3 region has 15 residues. Trimming removed 8 bases at V and 3 bases at J, with 19 bases between. Germline CDR1 and CDR2: SGHVT and SQSDAQ. CDR3 residues: CASRYSGGREETQYF. The CDR3 DNA sequence: TGTGCCAGCCGCTACTCAGGGGGGAGAGAAGAGACCCAGTACTTC.

CDR3 residues: CASGFDRHEAFF. The CDR3 coding sequence is TGTGCCAGCGGCTTCGACAGGCATGAAGCTTTCTTT. The chain recombines TRBV25-1 with TRBJ1-1; possibly TRBD1 for D (6 bases). Germline V CDR1 and CDR2: MGHDK, SYGVNS. The CDR3 is 12 residues long. The germline V and J ends were trimmed by 8 bases and 7 bases, with 14 bases remaining between them. Full variable domain (rest looked up from reference TRBV25-1 and TRBJ1-1): EADIYQTPRYLVIGTGKKITLECSQTMGHDKMYWYQQDPGMELHLIHYSYGVNSTEKGDLSSESTVSRIRTEHFPLTLESARPSHTSQYLCASGFDRHEAFFGQGTRLTVV.

The rearrangement links TRBV7-9 to TRBJ1-3; possible D gene TRBD1, 5 bases. The CDR3 has 15 amino acids. The V end lost 5 bases, the J end lost 0 bases, and 11 bases lay between the germline ends. CDR1 is SEHNR and CDR2 is FQNEAQ in the germline V gene (reference sequence). CDR3 region: CASSPRQSSGNTIYF. CDR3 in DNA: TGTGCCAGCAGCCCCAGACAGAGCTCTGGAAACACCATATATTTT. The full variable domain, completed using reference TRBV7-9 and TRBJ1-3, is DTGVSQNPRHKITKRGQNVTFRCDPISEHNRLYWYRQTLGQGPEFLTYFQNEAQLEKSRLLSDRFSAERPKGSFSTLEIQRTEQGDSAMYLCASSPRQSSGNTIYFGEGSWLTVV.

For the CDR3, the DNA is TGTGCCAGCAGCCCTGGGACAGGGATGAACACTGAAGCTTTCTTT. Amino acid sequence: CASSPGTGMNTEAFF. This chain joins TRBV6-4 and TRBJ1-1; 9 nucleotides line up with TRBD1. Germline V gene lookup returns CDR1 MRHNA and CDR2 SNTAGT. The CDR3 runs to 15 residues. The V and J ends lost 6 bases and 0 bases, in that order; junction bases with no gene match: 5.

The genes are TRBV29-1 and TRBJ2-7, with D tentatively TRBD1 (6 bases). V was shortened by 0 bases and J by 2 bases, with 17 bases between the two germline ends. The CDR3 length is 16 residues. Germline lookup yields CDR1 SQVTM and CDR2 ANQGSEA. The CDR3 protein is CSVEDEGHGRTYEQYF. Here the CDR3 DNA reads TGCAGCGTTGAAGATGAGGGACACGGACGCACCTACGAGCAGTACTTC.

The rearrangement links TRBV2 to TRBJ1-2; D remains ambiguous. V was cut by 6 bases and J by 6 bases, with 29 bases left in between. CDR1 and CDR2 (germline): SNHLY, FYNNEI. The CDR3 sequence is 18 residues long. The chain's CDR3 is CASRSLDNRIRPRNGYTF. The CDR3 nucleotides are TGTGCCAGCAGATCGTTAGACAACCGTATCCGCCCTCGGAATGGCTACACCTTC.

This clone was detected only a few times. This chain joins TRBV9 and TRBJ2-5; 7 bases match TRBD1. CDR1 and CDR2 (germline): SGDLS, YYNGEE. J lost 2 bases, V lost 4 bases, and 11 bases had no gene match. The CDR3 is 16 amino acids. CDR3 DNA: TGTGCCAGCAGCACCCGCCTCCTGACAGGGCAAGAGACCCAGTACTTC. It specifies CASSTRLLTGQETQYF.